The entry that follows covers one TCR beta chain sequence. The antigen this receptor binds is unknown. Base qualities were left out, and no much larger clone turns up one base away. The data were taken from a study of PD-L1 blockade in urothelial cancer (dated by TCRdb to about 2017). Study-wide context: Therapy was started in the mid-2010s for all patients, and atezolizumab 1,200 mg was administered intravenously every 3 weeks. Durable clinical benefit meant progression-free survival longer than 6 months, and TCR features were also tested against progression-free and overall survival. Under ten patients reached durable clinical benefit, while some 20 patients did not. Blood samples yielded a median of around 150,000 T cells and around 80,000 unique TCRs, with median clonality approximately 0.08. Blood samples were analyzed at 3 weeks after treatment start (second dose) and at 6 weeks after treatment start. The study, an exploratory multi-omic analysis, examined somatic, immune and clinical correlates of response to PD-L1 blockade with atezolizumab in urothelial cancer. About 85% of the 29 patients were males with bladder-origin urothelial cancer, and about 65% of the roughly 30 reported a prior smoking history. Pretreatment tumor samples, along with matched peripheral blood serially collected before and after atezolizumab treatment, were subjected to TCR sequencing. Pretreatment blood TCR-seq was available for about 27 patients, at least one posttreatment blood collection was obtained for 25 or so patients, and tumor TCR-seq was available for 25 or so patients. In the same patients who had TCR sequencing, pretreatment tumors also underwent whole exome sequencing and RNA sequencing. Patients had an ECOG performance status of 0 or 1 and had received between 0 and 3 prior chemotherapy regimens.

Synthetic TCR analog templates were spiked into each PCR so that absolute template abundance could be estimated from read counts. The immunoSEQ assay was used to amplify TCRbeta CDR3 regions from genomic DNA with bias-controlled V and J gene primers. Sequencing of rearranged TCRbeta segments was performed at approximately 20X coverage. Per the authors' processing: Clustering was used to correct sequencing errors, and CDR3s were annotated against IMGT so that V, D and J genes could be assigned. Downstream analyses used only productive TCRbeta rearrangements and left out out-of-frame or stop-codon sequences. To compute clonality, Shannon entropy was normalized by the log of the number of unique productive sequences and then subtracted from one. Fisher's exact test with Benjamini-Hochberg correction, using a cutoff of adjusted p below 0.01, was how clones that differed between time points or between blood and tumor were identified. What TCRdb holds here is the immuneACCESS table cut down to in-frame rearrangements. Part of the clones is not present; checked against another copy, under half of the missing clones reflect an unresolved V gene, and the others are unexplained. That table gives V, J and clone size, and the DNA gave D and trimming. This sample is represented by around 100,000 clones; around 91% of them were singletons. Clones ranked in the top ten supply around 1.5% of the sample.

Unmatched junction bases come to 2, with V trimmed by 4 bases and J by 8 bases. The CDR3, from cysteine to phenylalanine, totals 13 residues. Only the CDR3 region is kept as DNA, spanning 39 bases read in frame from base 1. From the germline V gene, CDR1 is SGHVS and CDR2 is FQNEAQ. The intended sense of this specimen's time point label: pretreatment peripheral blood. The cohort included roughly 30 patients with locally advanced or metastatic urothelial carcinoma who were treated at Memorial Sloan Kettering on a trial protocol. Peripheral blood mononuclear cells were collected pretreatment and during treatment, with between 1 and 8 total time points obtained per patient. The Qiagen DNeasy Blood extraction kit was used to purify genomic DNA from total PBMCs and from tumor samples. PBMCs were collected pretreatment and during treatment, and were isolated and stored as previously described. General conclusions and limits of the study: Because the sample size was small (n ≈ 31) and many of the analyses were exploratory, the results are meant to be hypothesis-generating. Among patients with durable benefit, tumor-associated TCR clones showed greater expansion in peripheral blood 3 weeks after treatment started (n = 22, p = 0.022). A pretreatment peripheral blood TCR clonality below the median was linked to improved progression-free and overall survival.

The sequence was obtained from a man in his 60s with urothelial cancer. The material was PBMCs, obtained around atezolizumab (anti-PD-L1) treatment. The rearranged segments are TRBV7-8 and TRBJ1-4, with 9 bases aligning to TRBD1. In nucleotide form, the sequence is TGTGCCAGCAGCTGGGGGACAGGGGAAAAACTGTTTTTT. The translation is CASSWGTGEKLFF.